A selection of T cell receptor beta chains follows, all from one sample in a study of cytomegalovirus exposure and HLA in healthy donors. Here immunoSEQ multiplex PCR was the method, and the copy in TCRdb shows in-frame clones only, minus some. The data show about 86,000 clones, with about 70% seen just once and 6.2% held by the top ten. The specimen was PBMCs. These receptors were obtained from a woman between 45 and 60 years old in good health and CMV-seropositive. The CDR3 runs from the conserved cysteine through the conserved F or W. A D gene is named only where the DNA matches it firmly. Not every row has a clone size; where given, it reads once, few, many or a size class.

d_gene	j_gene	v_gene	abundance	CDR3nt	CDR3aa
TRBD2	TRBJ2-3	TRBV7-8	.	TGTGCCAGCAGCTCCAGACTAGCGGGGCCGGGAAGCACAGATACGCAGTATTTT	CASSSRLAGPGSTDTQYF
.	TRBJ1-2	TRBV13	.	TGTGCCAGCAGCTTAGGGACAGAGAACTATGGCTACACCTTC	CASSLGTENYGYTF
.	TRBJ2-1	TRBV19	.	TGTGCCAGTAGTATCCGGGACAACATATACAATGAGCAGTTCTTC	CASSIRDNIYNEQFF
.	TRBJ2-7	TRBV28	.	TGTGCCAGCGCCCCCAGCCAGGGTAGGTACGAGCAGTACTTC	CASAPSQGRYEQYF
.	TRBJ2-3	TRBV5-4	.	TGTGCCAGCAGCTTGGGGGCGGGGCTCACAGATACGCAGTATTTT	CASSLGAGLTDTQYF
.	TRBJ1-1	TRBV7-8	.	TGTGCCAGCAGCTTAGCCCGGGCGGCGGGCACTGAAGCTTTCTTT	CASSLARAAGTEAFF
.	TRBJ2-3	TRBV6-1	.	TGTGCCAGCAGTGAAAGAAGGACGGGGGGCACAGATACGCAGTATTTT	CASSERRTGGTDTQYF
TRBD1	TRBJ1-1	TRBV29-1	.	TGCAGCGCCGGCGCAGGGGGCACTGAAGCTTTCTTT	CSAGAGGTEAFF
.	TRBJ1-2	TRBV29-1	.	TGCAGCGTTGAGGGGCGGGGGACACTTAATGGCTACACCTTC	CSVEGRGTLNGYTF
.	TRBJ2-1	TRBV30	once	TGTGCCTGGAGTGGTGAGGGTCTCGCCTACAATGAGCAGTTCTTC	CAWSGEGLAYNEQFF
.	TRBJ1-2	TRBV7-8	once	TGTGCCAGCAGCTCTATCCCAGGTGGCTACACCTTC	CASSSIPGGYTF
.	TRBJ1-2	TRBV6-6	.	TGTGCCAGCAGTTTTTTAGGGGCAGGGGATGGCTACACCTTC	CASSFLGAGDGYTF
TRBD1	TRBJ2-7	TRBV5-1	.	TGCGCCAGCAGGAGGGACAGGATATACGAGCAGTACTTC	CASRRDRIYEQYF
.	TRBJ1-1	TRBV5-6	.	TGTGCCAGCAGCTTTGAGCTGAACACTGAAGCTTTCTTT	CASSFELNTEAFF
.	TRBJ1-4	TRBV9	.	TGTGCCAGCAGCGCCGGGACACTTAATGAAAAACTGTTTTTT	CASSAGTLNEKLFF
.	TRBJ2-3	TRBV7-9	.	TGTGCCAGCAGCCCTGTGGGGGGAGTTGCAGATACGCAGTATTTT	CASSPVGGVADTQYF
.	TRBJ1-5	TRBV6-1	few	TGTGCCAGCAGTGAAATACAGAATCAGCCCCAGCATTTT	CASSEIQNQPQHF
TRBD2	TRBJ2-1	TRBV12-5	.	TGTGCTAGTGCCCGAAGCGGGGGGCTTTACAATGAGCAGTTCTTC	CASARSGGLYNEQFF
TRBD1	TRBJ1-1	TRBV29-1	.	TGCAGCGTTCACTCTGGACAGGGTGTAAGTGAAGCTTTCTTT	CSVHSGQGVSEAFF
TRBD1	TRBJ2-2	TRBV6-1	.	TGTGCCATCGGGACAGGGGGCACGAACACCGGGGAGCTGTTTTTT	CAIGTGGTNTGELFF
.	TRBJ2-7	TRBV11-2	few	TGTGCCAGCACCACGGGTCTAGCCCCCTACGAGCAGTACTTC	CASTTGLAPYEQYF
TRBD2	TRBJ2-1	TRBV9	.	TGTGCCAGCAGCGTAGCCAACAACCCACAGGGGTACCAGCGGGAGGGCCTTTATGAGCAGTTCTTC	CASSVANNPQGYQREGLYEQFF
.	TRBJ1-2	TRBV11-2	.	TGTGCCAGCAGCTTAGATCCAGACTATGGCTACACCTTC	CASSLDPDYGYTF
.	TRBJ1-5	TRBV30	.	TGTGCCTGGAGTACTCAGGGAAATCAGCCCCAGCATTTT	CAWSTQGNQPQHF
.	TRBJ1-1	TRBV6-6	.	TGTGCCAGCAGTAAAACAGCAATGAACACTGAAGCTTTCTTT	CASSKTAMNTEAFF
.	TRBJ2-5	TRBV29-1	.	TGCAGCGTGCGGGGTGAGACCCAGTACTTC	CSVRGETQYF
.	TRBJ1-5	TRBV5-1	.	TGCGCCAGCAGCTTGGGTGACATCAATCAGCCCCAGCATTTT	CASSLGDINQPQHF
.	TRBJ1-4	TRBV6-5	.	TGTGCCAGCAGTTTTCAAGGGGCAACTAATGAAAAACTGTTTTTT	CASSFQGATNEKLFF
.	TRBJ2-1	TRBV14	.	TGTGCCAGCAGCCAAAGCCGGGAGTCCTACAATGAGCAGTTCTTC	CASSQSRESYNEQFF
.	TRBJ1-2	TRBV28	.	TGTGCCAGCAGTTCCAACAGGAGCGGCTACACCTTC	CASSSNRSGYTF
TRBD1	TRBJ1-5	TRBV2	once	TGTGCCAGCAGTGCATGGGACAGCACCCGACAGCCCCAGCATTTT	CASSAWDSTRQPQHF
TRBD1	TRBJ1-1	TRBV10-1	.	TGCGCCAGCCGGCCCAGGGACAGGGGGCGTGTCACTGAAGCTTTCTTT	CASRPRDRGRVTEAFF
TRBD1	TRBJ1-5	TRBV7-9	.	TGTGCCAGCAGCGCGGGACAGGTTAGCAATCAGCCCCAGCATTTT	CASSAGQVSNQPQHF
.	TRBJ2-7	TRBV5-6	.	TGTGCCAGCAGCGTAGCGGGACAGAGATACGAGCAGTACTTC	CASSVAGQRYEQYF
.	TRBJ2-1	TRBV6-5	.	TGTGCCAGCAGCCCCAATTACAATGAGCAGTTCTTC	CASSPNYNEQFF
TRBD1	TRBJ2-5	TRBV19	once	TGTGCCAGTAGTCCCGGGACAGGGTACCAAGAGACCCAGTACTTC	CASSPGTGYQETQYF
TRBD1	TRBJ1-2	TRBV7-9	.	TGTGCCAGCAGCTTAAGGGGACAGGCGCCGTCGACTGACTATGGCTACACCTTC	CASSLRGQAPSTDYGYTF
TRBD2	TRBJ2-2	TRBV30	.	TGTGCCTGGCGTCGGACTAGCGGGAGTGCCGGGGAGCTGTTTTTT	CAWRRTSGSAGELFF
TRBD1	TRBJ1-2	TRBV25-1	.	TGTGCCAGCAGTAGGACAGGGAGGGATGCTTATGGCTACACCTTC	CASSRTGRDAYGYTF
.	TRBJ1-3	TRBV7-9	.	TGTGCCAGCAGCGTGACCGGGACTTCTGGAAACACCATATATTTT	CASSVTGTSGNTIYF
.	TRBJ2-1	TRBV30	.	TGTGCCTGGAGGCGGAAACTAGCAGACAATGAGCAGTTCTTC	CAWRRKLADNEQFF
TRBD1	TRBJ1-4	TRBV7-6	.	TGTGCCAGCAGCTCTAGCCGGGACAGGGAGAATGAAAAACTGTTTTTT	CASSSSRDRENEKLFF
TRBD1	TRBJ1-2	TRBV5-4	.	TGTGCCAGCAGCGTTAGGGACAGGAGACACTATGGCTACACCTTC	CASSVRDRRHYGYTF
.	TRBJ1-1	TRBV6-5	.	TGTGCCAGCAGAAAAAATGGACTGACCACTGAAGCTTTCTTT	CASRKNGLTTEAFF
.	TRBJ2-1	TRBV12-5	.	TGTGCTAGTGGTTTGGGGTCTACCTACAATGAGCAGTTCTTC	CASGLGSTYNEQFF
TRBD1	TRBJ2-1	TRBV7-9	.	TGTGCCAGCAGCTTAGGTATACAGGGGGCGCGTTTCTTC	CASSLGIQGARFF
TRBD1	TRBJ1-1	TRBV5-1	.	TGCGCCAGCAGCTGGGGGACAGGGTACCCATCGATGAACACTGAAGCTTTCTTT	CASSWGTGYPSMNTEAFF
TRBD2	TRBJ2-5	TRBV29-1	.	TGCAGCGTTGAGGGGCTAGCGGAAAAAGAGACCCAGTACTTC	CSVEGLAEKETQYF
.	TRBJ1-1	TRBV28	.	TGTGCCAGCAGGGCCCACACTGAAGCTTTCTTT	CASRAHTEAFF
TRBD2	TRBJ2-1	TRBV11-3	few	TGTGCCAGCAGCTCAGGACTAGCGGGAGTCAATGAGCAGTTCTTC	CASSSGLAGVNEQFF
TRBD2	TRBJ2-7	TRBV27	.	TGTGCCAGCAGTTCAGGCGGGAGGCGGGCCGAGCAGTACTTC	CASSSGGRRAEQYF
.	TRBJ1-2	TRBV29-1	few	TGCAGCGTCGAAGCAGCTAACTATGGCTACACCTTC	CSVEAANYGYTF